Listed here are 4 T cell receptor beta chains from one sample, sequenced in a study of cytomegalovirus exposure and HLA in healthy donors. The PCR made use of 60 Vbeta and 13 Jbeta primers. Sequencing used immunoSEQ multiplex PCR; TCRdb keeps in-frame clones, though not all of them. Among 150,000 to 170,000 clones, roughly 72% were seen once, and the ten largest hold 2.1%. Sequencing was carried out using PBMCs. Every receptor here comes from a man in his thirties or forties in good health and CMV-seronegative.

This clone was picked up a small number of times. The chain links TRBV28 to TRBJ2-1; 13 bases fit TRBD2. Germline V gene data show CDR1 as MDHEN and CDR2 as SYDVKM. CDR3 length: 19 amino acids. Trimming took 1 base from V and 7 from J; bases not matched to a gene: 13. CDR3 nucleotides: TGTGCCAGCAGTTTATATGGCAGGGGGCAGACTAGCGGGGGGAATGAGCAGTTCTTC. Its translation is CASSLYGRGQTSGGNEQFF.

The table lists this clone with a count of one. The chain couples TRBV5-1 to TRBJ2-6; TRBD1 agrees at 8 bases. Losses at the gene ends were 0 bases for V and 4 bases for J; bases not matched to a gene: 6. Germline loops: CDR1 SGHRS, CDR2 YFSETQ. The CDR3 contains 17 residues. The CDR3: CASSLEGRGPGANVLTF. The CDR3 DNA sequence: TGCGCCAGCAGCTTGGAGGGCAGGGGGCCCGGGGCCAACGTCCTGACTTTC.

This clone was seen a handful of times. The genes are TRBV28 and TRBJ1-2, with 8 bases that match TRBD1. Per germline, CDR1 MDHEN and CDR2 SYDVKM. This CDR3 contains 14 residues. V lost 5 bases to trimming and J lost 4 bases; unmatched junction nucleotides: 6. This CDR3 reads CASSPDRVGYGYTF. The CDR3 DNA reads TGTGCCAGCAGTCCGGACAGGGTGGGCTATGGCTACACCTTC.

The chain employs TRBV10-1 and TRBJ1-5; D is uncertain. The germline CDR1 and CDR2 sequences are WNHNN and SYGVQD (reference sequence). The CDR3 is 14 amino acids. The V end was cut by 10 bases, the J end by 3 bases, with 16 bases between. CDR3 nucleotides: TGCGCCAACCCCTTGGGCGAAAACAATCAGCCCCAGCATTTT. This sequence encodes CANPLGENNQPQHF.